The subject of this entry is one T cell receptor (beta chain). Its antigen remains unknown. The data stem from a study of cytotoxic CD8 clonotypes in ibrutinib-treated CLL. Findings of the study overall: In comparison with age-matched healthy donors, baseline clonality was higher and tracked circulating CD8+ T-cell counts. Public clonotypes showed up rarely, and on treatment they shrank or held steady.

The germline V and J ends were trimmed by 4 bases and 5 bases, with 15 bases remaining between them. The CDR3 loop spans 15 amino acids. Germline-derived CDR1 and CDR2 are SEHNR and FQNEAQ (reference sequence). The planned depth of sequencing spanned 1 in 200,000 to 1 in 1 million T cells. Libraries were prepared by immunoSEQ multiplex PCR; TCRdb keeps only in-frame clonotypes and omits some of them. The repertoire holds about 25,000 clones, 65% to 70% seen once, with around 54% in the top ten. This receptor was identified in a human donor with chronic lymphocytic leukemia. Specimen: PBMCs, collected at disease progression, from a patient treated with ibrutinib. V gene TRBV7-9 combines with J gene TRBJ1-3; maybe TRBD1 (6 bases). CDR3 loop: CASSSTGRERNTIYF. The CDR3 coding sequence is TGTGCCAGCAGCTCCACAGGGCGTGAGAGAAACACCATATATTTT.